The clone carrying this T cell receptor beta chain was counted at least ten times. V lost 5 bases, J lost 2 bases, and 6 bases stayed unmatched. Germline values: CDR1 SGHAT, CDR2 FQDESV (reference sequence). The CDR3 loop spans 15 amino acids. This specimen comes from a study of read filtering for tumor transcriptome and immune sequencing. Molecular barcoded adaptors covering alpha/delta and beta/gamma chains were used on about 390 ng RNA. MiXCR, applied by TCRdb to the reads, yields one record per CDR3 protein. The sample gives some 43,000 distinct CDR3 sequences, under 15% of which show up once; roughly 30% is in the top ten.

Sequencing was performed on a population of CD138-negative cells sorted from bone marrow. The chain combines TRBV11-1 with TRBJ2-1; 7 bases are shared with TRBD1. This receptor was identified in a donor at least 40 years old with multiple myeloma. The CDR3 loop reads CASSDRDRPYNEQFF. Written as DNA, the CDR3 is TGTGCCAGCAGCGACCGGGACAGACCCTACAATGAGCAGTTCTTC. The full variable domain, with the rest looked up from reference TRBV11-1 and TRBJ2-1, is EAEVAQSPRYKITEKSQAVAFWCDPISGHATLYWYRQILGQGPELLVQFQDESVVDDSQLPKDRFSAERLKGVDSTLKIQPAELGDSAMYLCASSDRDRPYNEQFFGPGTRLTVL.